One and the same sample provided the 3 T cell receptor beta chains below, sequenced in a study of blood T cell repertoires in COVID-19 (TCRdb year 2020). Libraries were made using the immunoSEQ multiplex PCR assay. The clones in this table, taken by TCRdb from immuneACCESS, are in-frame only. Not every clone is retained; where verified, under half of the shortfall comes from an unresolved V gene, and the cause of the rest is unknown. In this sample the table shows around 430,000 clones, more than 75% of which occur a single time. Clones ranked in the top ten supply roughly 9.4% of the sample. Input material: PBMCs or T cells enriched from blood (not recorded which). The origin of the receptors is a woman aged 50 to 65 who had recovered from COVID-19.

This chain links TRBV30 with TRBJ1-2; the match to TRBD1 covers 7 bases. The CDR3 sequence is 11 residues long. From germline, CDR1 is GTSNPN and CDR2 SVGIG (reference sequence). The junction had 1 base not matched to a gene; V was cut back by 5 bases and J by 4 bases. CDR3 coding DNA: TGTGCCTGGTCAGGGGGCTATGGCTACACCTTC. Amino acids: CAWSGGYGYTF.

This clone was counted at least ten times. The CDR3 coding sequence is TGTGCCAGTAGGGCGGGGGGTTCCACTGAAGCTTTCTTT. Translated: CASRAGGSTEAFF. The V gene is TRBV19, the J gene TRBJ1-1, with a weak D call TRBD1 (5 bases). CDR3 size: 13 residues. Germline-derived CDR1 and CDR2 are LNHDA and SQIVND (reference sequence). V was cut by 6 bases and J by 4 bases, with 12 bases left in between.

This chain uses TRBV5-1 with TRBJ2-5; 8 nucleotides match TRBD2. Germline-derived CDR1 and CDR2 are SGHRS and YFSETQ. This CDR3 contains 16 residues. The J segment lost 4 bases and the V segment lost 4 bases, leaving 12 bases of the junction unmatched. The CDR3 reads CASSERAGAGGETQYF. CDR3 DNA sequence: TGCGCCAGCAGCGAGAGGGCTGGGGCGGGAGGAGAGACCCAGTACTTC.